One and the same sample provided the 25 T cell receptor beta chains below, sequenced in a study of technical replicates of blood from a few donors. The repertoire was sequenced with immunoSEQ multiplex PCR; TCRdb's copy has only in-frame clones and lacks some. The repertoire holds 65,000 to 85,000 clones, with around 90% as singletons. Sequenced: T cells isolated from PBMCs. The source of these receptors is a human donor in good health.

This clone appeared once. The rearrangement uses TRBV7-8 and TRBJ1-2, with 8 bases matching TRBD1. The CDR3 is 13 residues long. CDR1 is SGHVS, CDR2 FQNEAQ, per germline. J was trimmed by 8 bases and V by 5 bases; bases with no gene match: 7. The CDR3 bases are TGTGCCAGCAGCCCCGGACAGGGCAGGGGCTACACCTTC. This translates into CASSPGQGRGYTF.

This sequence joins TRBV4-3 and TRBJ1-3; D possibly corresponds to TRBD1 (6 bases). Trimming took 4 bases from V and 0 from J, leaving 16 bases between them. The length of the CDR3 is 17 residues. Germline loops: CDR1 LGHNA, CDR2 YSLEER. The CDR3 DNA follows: TGCGCCAGCAGCCTGGAGCTAGGGGGGGACTCTGGAAACACCATATATTTT. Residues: CASSLELGGDSGNTIYF.

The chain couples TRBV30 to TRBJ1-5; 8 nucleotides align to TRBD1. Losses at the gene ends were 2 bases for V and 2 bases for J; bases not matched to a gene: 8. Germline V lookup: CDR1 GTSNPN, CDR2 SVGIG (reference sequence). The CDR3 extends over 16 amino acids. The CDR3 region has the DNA TGTGCCTGGAGTCTTTACAGGGGGGTGGGCAATCAGCCCCAGCATTTT. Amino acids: CAWSLYRGVGNQPQHF.

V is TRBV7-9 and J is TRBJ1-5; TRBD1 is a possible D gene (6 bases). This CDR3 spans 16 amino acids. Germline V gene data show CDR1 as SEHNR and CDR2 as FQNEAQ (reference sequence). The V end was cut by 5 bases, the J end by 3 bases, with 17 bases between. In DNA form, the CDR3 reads TGTGCCAGCAGCCAGACTTTGGACAGCTTCAATCAGCCCCAGCATTTT. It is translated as CASSQTLDSFNQPQHF.

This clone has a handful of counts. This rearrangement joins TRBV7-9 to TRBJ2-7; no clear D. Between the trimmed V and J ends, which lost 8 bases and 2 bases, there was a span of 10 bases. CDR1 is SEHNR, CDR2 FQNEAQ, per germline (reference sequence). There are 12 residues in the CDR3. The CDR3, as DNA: TGTGCCAGCGGGCCTCCACCCTACGAGCAGTACTTC. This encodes CASGPPPYEQYF.

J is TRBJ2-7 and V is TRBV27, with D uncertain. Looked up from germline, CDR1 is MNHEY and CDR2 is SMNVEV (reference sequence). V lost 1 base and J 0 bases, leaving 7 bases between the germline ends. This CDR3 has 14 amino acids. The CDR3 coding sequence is TGTGCCAGCAGTTTATTATCCAGCTCCTACGAGCAGTACTTC. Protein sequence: CASSLLSSSYEQYF.

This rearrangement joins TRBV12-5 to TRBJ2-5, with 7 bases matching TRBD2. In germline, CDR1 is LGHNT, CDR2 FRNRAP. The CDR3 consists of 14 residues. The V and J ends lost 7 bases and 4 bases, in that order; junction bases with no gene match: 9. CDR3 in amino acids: CASAGGGRIETQYF. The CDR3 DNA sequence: TGTGCTAGTGCCGGGGGAGGGCGAATAGAGACCCAGTACTTC.

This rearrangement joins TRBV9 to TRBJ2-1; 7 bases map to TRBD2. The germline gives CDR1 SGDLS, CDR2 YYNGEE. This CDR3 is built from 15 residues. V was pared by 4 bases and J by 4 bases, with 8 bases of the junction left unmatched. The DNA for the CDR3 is TGTGCCAGCAGCCAAAGCGGGACTGGGTACAATGAGCAGTTCTTC. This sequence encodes CASSQSGTGYNEQFF.

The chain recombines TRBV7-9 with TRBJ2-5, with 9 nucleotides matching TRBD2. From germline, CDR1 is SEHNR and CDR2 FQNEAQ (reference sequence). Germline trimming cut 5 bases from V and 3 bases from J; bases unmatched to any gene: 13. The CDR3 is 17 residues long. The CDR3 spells CASSTQRSGGREETQYF. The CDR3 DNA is TGTGCCAGCAGCACCCAGAGGAGCGGGGGGAGAGAAGAGACCCAGTACTTC.

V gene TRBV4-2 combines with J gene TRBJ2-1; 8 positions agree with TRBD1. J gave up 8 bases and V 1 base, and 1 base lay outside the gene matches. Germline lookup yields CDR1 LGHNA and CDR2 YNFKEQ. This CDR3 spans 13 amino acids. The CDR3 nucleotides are TGTGCCAGCAGCCAAGTGACAGGGGATGAGCAGTTCTTC. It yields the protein CASSQVTGDEQFF.

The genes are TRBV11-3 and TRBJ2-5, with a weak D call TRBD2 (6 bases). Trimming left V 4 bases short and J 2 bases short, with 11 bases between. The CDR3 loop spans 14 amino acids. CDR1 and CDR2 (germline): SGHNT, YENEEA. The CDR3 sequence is CASSSSGSQETQYF. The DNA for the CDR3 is TGTGCCAGCAGCTCCAGCGGGTCTCAAGAGACCCAGTACTTC.

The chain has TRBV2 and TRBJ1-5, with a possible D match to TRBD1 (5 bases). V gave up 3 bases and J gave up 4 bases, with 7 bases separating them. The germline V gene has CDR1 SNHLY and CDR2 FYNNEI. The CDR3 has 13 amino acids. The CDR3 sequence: CASSETENQPQHF. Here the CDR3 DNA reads TGTGCCAGCAGTGAGACAGAAAATCAGCCCCAGCATTTT.

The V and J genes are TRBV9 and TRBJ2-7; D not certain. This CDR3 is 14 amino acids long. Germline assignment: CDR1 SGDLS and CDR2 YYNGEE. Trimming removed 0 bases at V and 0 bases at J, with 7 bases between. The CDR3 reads CASSVDPVSYEQYF. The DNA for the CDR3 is TGTGCCAGCAGCGTAGATCCGGTCTCCTACGAGCAGTACTTC.

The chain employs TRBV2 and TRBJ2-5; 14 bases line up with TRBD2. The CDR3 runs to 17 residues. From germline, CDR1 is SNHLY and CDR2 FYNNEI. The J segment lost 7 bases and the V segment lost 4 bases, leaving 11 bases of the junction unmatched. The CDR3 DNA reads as TGTGCCAGCAGTGTAGGGACTAGCGGGAGATTTGACGCGACCCAGTACTTC. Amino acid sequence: CASSVGTSGRFDATQYF.

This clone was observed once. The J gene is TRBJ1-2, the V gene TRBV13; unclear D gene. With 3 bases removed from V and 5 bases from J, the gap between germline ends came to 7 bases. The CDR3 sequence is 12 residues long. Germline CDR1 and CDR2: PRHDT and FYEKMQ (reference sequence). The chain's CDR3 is CASSFSSYGYTF. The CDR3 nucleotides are TGTGCCAGCAGCTTTTCGTCGTATGGCTACACCTTC.

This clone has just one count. The CDR3 loop reads CAWSLDYGYTF. In nucleotides, the CDR3 is TGTGCCTGGAGTCTAGACTATGGCTACACCTTC. This chain links TRBV30 with TRBJ1-2, with unresolved D. This CDR3 contains 11 residues. The V and J ends lost 2 bases and 3 bases respectively, with 4 bases between them. Looked up from germline, CDR1 is GTSNPN and CDR2 is SVGIG (reference sequence).

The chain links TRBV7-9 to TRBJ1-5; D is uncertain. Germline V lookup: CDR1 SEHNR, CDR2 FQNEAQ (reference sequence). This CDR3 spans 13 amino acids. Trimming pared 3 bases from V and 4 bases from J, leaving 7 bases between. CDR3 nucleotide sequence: TGTGCCAGCAGCTTCGGACTTAATCAGCCCCAGCATTTT. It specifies CASSFGLNQPQHF.

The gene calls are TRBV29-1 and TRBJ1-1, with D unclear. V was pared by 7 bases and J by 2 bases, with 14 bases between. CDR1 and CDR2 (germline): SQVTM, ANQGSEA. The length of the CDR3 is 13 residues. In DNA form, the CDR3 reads TGCAGCGCTCGAAGGTCAGGCAACACTGAAGCTTTCTTT. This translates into CSARRSGNTEAFF.

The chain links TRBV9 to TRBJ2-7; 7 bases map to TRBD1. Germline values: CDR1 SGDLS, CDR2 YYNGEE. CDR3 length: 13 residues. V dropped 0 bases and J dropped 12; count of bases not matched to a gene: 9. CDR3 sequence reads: CASSVGQGDLPYF. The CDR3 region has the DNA TGTGCCAGCAGCGTAGGACAGGGAGATCTTCCGTACTTC.

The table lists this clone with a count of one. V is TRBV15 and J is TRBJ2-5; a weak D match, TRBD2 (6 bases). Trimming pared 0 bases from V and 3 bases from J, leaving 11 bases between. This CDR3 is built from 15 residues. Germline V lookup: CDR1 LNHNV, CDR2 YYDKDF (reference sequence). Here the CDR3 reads CATSREGRWEETQYF. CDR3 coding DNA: TGTGCCACCAGCAGAGAGGGGAGGTGGGAAGAGACCCAGTACTTC.

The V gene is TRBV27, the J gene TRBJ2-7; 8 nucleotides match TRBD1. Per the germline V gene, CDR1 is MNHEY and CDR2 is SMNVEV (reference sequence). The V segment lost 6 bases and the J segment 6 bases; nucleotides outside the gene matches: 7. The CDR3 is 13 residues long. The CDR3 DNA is TGTGCCAGCAGGTGGACAGGGTTGGGCGAGCAGTACTTC. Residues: CASRWTGLGEQYF.

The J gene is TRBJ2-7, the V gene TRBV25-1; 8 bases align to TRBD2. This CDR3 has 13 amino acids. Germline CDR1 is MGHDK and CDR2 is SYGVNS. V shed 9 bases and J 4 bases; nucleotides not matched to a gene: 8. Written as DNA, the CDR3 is TGTGCCAGTGAGGAGGTAGCGGGGTACGAGCAGTACTTC. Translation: CASEEVAGYEQYF.

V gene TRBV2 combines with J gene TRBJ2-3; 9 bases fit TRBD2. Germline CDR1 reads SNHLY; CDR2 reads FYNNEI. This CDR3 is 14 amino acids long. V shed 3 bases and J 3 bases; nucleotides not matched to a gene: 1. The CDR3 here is CASSDLAGTDTQYF. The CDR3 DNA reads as TGTGCCAGCAGTGATCTAGCGGGGACAGATACGCAGTATTTT.

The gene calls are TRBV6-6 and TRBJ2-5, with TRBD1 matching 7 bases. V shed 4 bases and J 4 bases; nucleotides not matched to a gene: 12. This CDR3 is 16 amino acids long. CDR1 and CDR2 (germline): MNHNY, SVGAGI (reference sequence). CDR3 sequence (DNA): TGTGCCAGCAGTTCACCTACTGACAGGGTATTAGAGACCCAGTACTTC. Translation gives CASSSPTDRVLETQYF.

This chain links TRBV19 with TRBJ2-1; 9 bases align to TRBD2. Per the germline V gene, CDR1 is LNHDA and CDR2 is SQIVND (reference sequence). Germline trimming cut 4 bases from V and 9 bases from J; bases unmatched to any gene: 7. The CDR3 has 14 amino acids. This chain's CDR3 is CASSSGRAGSEQFF. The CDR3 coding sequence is TGTGCCAGTAGTAGCGGGAGGGCCGGGAGTGAGCAGTTCTTC.